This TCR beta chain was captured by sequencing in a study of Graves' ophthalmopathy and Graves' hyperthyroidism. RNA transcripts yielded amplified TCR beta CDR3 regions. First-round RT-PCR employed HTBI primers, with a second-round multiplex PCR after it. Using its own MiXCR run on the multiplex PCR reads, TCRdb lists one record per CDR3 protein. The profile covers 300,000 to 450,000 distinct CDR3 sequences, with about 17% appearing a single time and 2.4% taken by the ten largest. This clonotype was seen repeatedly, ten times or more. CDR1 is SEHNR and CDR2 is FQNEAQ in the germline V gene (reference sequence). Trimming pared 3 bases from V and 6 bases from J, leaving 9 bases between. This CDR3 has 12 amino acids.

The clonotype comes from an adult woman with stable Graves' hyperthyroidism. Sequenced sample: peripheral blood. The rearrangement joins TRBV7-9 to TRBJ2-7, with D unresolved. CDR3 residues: CASSLFSGEQYF. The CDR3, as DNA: TGTGCCAGCAGCTTGTTCTCGGGCGAGCAGTACTTC.